This T cell receptor beta chain was obtained from a study of blood T cell repertoires in COVID-19. The protocol was immunoSEQ multiplex PCR, while the TCRdb copy is restricted to in-frame clones and leaves out a portion. Here the sample spans about 320,000 clones, 85% being singletons. This CDR3 comprises 15 residues. This sequence joins TRBV21-1 and TRBJ2-3; TRBD2, the table's D call, was not compared with the DNA. TRBV21-1 is shown as a pseudogene. The clonotype comes from a woman between 25 and 40 years old who had been exposed to COVID-19. Material: PBMCs or T cells enriched from blood (not recorded which). As DNA, the CDR3 is TGTGCCAGCAGCAAAGGGGGCGGGGGCACAGATACGCAGTATTTT. This encodes CASSKGGGGTDTQYF.